Detailed here is one T cell receptor (beta chain). Its antigen is undetermined. The protocol was immunoSEQ multiplex PCR, while the TCRdb copy is restricted to in-frame clones and leaves out a portion. The data hold 10,000 to 15,000 clones, with approximately 80% observed a single time. These data come from a study of OX40 agonist ivuxolimab in advanced cancers. Findings of the study overall: The study observed clonal expansion of CD4+ and CD8+ blood T cells by week 6 at 0.1 to 3.0 mg/kg. The study did not work out the antigen specificity of the expanded peripheral T cells.

In germline, CDR1 is SGHDT, CDR2 YYEEEE. The CDR3 totals 15 residues. Trimming stripped 0 bases from V and 2 bases from J, with 12 bases between. A history of autoimmune disease or systemic immunosuppression excluded patients. The investigators sampled blood at baseline, at cycle 4 day 1, and at cycle 7 day 1. The chain is built from TRBV5-6 and TRBJ2-7; D not certain. Source: CD4+ or CD8+ T cells sorted from blood, taken in a trial of the OX40 agonist ivuxolimab. The clonotype was recovered from an adult with an advanced solid tumor such as melanoma, head and neck, liver or kidney cancer. In nucleotides, the CDR3 is TGTGCCAGCAGCTTGGCGCCAGAGATTCCCTACGAGCAGTACTTC. Translation: CASSLAPEIPYEQYF.